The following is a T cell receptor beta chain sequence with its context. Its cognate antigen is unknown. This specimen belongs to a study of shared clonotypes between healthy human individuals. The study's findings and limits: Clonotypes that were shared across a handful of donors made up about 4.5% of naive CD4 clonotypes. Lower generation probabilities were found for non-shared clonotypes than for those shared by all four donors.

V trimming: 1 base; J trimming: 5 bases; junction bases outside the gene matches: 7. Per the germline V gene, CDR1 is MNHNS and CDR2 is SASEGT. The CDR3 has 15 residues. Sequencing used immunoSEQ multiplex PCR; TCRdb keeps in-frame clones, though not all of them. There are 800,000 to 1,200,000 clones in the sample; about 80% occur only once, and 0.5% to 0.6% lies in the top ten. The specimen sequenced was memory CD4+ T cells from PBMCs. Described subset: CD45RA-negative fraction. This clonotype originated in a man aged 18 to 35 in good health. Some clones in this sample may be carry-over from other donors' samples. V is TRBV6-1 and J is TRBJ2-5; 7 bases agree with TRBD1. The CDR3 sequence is CASSEENRGMETQYF. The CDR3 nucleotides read TGTGCCAGCAGTGAAGAGAACAGGGGTATGGAGACCCAGTACTTC.